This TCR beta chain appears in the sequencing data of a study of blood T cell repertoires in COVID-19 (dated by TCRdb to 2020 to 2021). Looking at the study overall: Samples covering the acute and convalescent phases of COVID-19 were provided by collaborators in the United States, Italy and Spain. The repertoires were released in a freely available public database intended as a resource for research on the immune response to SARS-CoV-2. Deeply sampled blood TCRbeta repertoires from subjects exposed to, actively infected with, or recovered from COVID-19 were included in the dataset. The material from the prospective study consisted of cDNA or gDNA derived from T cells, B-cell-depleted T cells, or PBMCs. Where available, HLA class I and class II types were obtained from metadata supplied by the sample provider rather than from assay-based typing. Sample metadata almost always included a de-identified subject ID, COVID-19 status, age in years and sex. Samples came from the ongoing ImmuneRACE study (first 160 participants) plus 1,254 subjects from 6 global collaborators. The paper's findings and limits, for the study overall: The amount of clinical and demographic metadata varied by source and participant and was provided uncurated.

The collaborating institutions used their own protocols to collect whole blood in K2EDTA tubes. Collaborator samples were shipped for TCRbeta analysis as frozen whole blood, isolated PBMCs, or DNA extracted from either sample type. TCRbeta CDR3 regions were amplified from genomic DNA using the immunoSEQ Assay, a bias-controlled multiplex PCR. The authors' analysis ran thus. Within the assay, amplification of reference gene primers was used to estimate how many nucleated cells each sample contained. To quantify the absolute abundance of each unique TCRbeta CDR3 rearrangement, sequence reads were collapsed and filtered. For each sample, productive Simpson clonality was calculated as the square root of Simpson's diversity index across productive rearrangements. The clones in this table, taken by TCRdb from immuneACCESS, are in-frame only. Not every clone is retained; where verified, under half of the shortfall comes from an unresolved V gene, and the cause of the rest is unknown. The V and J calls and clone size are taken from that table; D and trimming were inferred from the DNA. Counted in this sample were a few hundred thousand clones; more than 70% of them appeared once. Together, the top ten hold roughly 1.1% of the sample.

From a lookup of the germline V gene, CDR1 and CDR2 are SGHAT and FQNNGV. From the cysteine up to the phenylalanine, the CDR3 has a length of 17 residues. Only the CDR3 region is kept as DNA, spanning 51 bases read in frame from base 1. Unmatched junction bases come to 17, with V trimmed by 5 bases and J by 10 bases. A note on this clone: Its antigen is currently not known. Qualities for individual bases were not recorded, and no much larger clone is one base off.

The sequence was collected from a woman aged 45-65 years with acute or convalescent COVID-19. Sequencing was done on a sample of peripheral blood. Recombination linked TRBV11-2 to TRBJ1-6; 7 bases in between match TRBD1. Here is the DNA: TGTGCCAGCAGCCCCGACGAAAGACAGGGTAGGGAATCACCCCTCCACTTT. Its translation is CASSPDERQGRESPLHF.